The rows below give T cell receptor beta chains drawn from one sample of a study of shared clonotypes between healthy human individuals. The repertoire was sequenced with immunoSEQ multiplex PCR; TCRdb's copy has only in-frame clones and lacks some. The sample includes over a million clones, under 99% seen only once; the top ten take less than 0.55%. Sequences were obtained from naive CD4+ T cells sorted from blood. Receptor source: a man between 25 and 39 years old in good health. Both conserved end residues are part of each CDR3. The D gene is left open where the match is weak. Clone size is given for some rows only: seen once, a few or many times, or a class if the clone is expanded.

>TRBJ2-5|-|-|TRBV28
TGTGCCAGCCGGTTGGGCGGGAAAGAGACCCAGTACTTC
CASRLGGKETQYF
>TRBJ1-2|-|-|TRBV27
TGTGCCAGCAGTTTTACGTGGGAGTCTAACTATGGCTACACCTTC
CASSFTWESNYGYTF
>TRBJ2-4|-|-|TRBV6-6
TGTGCCAGCAGTTATCAAGACCTAAAGAGTTGGGGCATTCAGTACTTC
CASSYQDLKSWGIQYF
>TRBJ2-2|-|once|TRBV2
TGTGCCAGCATCGGCCAGGTTGCCGGGGAGCTGTTTTTT
CASIGQVAGELFF
>TRBJ1-2|-|-|TRBV13
TGTGCCAGCAGCAGATCGGGGTATGGCTACACCTTC
CASSRSGYGYTF
>TRBJ2-3|TRBD2|-|TRBV10-3
TGTGCCACATCGAGACTAGCGGAACCCACAGATACGCAGTATTTT
CATSRLAEPTDTQYF
>TRBJ2-3|TRBD2|-|TRBV7-6
TGTGCCAGCAGCTTATCTCTCGGCGGGAGGGCCACAGATACGCAGTATTTT
CASSLSLGGRATDTQYF
>TRBJ1-2|-|-|TRBV7-8
TGTGCCAGCAGCTTAGGACAACGCTATGGCTACACCTTC
CASSLGQRYGYTF
>TRBJ1-4|-|-|TRBV5-8
TGTGCCAGCAGTGATGGGAGTAATGAAAAACTGTTTTTT
CASSDGSNEKLFF
>TRBJ2-7|TRBD1|-|TRBV5-1
TGCGCCAGCAGCTTGGGGACAGGAAAACCCTACGAGCAGTACTTC
CASSLGTGKPYEQYF
>TRBJ1-1|-|-|TRBV29-1
TGCAGCGTCGGAACATTAAACACTGAAGCTTTCTTT
CSVGTLNTEAFF
>TRBJ2-2|-|-|TRBV5-4
TGTGCCAGCAGCGTCGGCTCGATAGGGACCGGGGAGCTGTTTTTT
CASSVGSIGTGELFF
>TRBJ2-2|-|-|TRBV9
TGTGCCAGCAGCGTAGATTTCGGGGAGCTGTTTTTT
CASSVDFGELFF
>TRBJ2-5|-|-|TRBV11-2
TGTGCCAGCAGCTTCGAGGGGAAGTACCAAGAGACCCAGTACTTC
CASSFEGKYQETQYF
>TRBJ2-7|TRBD1|-|TRBV19
TGTGCCAGTAGTATCTTTGGGGACAGAAACTACGAGCAGTACTTC
CASSIFGDRNYEQYF
>TRBJ2-5|-|-|TRBV7-9
TGTGCCAGCAGCTTCGGCGGGGCTGAGACCCAGTACTTC
CASSFGGAETQYF
>TRBJ1-2|-|-|TRBV5-6
TGTGCCAGCAGCTTCACCAATCCGGGAGCCTACTATGGCTACACCTTC
CASSFTNPGAYYGYTF
>TRBJ2-3|-|-|TRBV10-1
TGCGCCAGCAGTGCGGCCCAAGATACGCAGTATTTT
CASSAAQDTQYF
>TRBJ2-7|-|-|TRBV7-2
TGTGCCAGCAGCCGGACTGTCTCCTACGAGCAGTACTTC
CASSRTVSYEQYF
>TRBJ1-1|-|-|TRBV18
TGTGCCAGCTCACCACCGCCAGGGAGGGCGGACACTGAAGCTTTCTTT
CASSPPPGRADTEAFF
>TRBJ2-1|-|-|TRBV29-1
TGCAGCGCTGGAGGTTTGACTAGAGCTAATGAGCAGTTCTTC
CSAGGLTRANEQFF
>TRBJ1-1|-|-|TRBV29-1
TGCAGCGTTGAGACCCTGTGGGGCAACACTGAAGCTTTCTTT
CSVETLWGNTEAFF
>TRBJ1-1|-|-|TRBV19
TGTGCCAGTAGTATCTTTGGGACTTCTTACACTGAAGCTTTCTTT
CASSIFGTSYTEAFF
>TRBJ2-4|TRBD2|-|TRBV18
TGTGCCAGCTCAAGTATCAGCGGGAGGCTAGCCAAAAACATTCAGTACTTC
CASSSISGRLAKNIQYF
>TRBJ2-2|-|-|TRBV5-1
TGCGCCAGCAGCACAAAAGGGGACCAATACACCGGGGAGCTGTTTTTT
CASSTKGDQYTGELFF
>TRBJ2-7|-|once|TRBV5-1
TGCGCCAGCAGCTTCCTCACCGGGACAAATCACGAGCAGTACTTC
CASSFLTGTNHEQYF
>TRBJ1-1|-|-|TRBV19
TGTGCCAGTAGTATTGACCAGTTCGACACTGAAGCTTTCTTT
CASSIDQFDTEAFF
>TRBJ2-7|-|-|TRBV5-1
TGCGCCAGCAGCTCGGGGGCACAGGGTGACGAGCAGTACTTC
CASSSGAQGDEQYF
>TRBJ2-7|TRBD1|-|TRBV10-1
TGCGCCAGCAGTGAGGGGACAGGGGTACGGCAGTACTTC
CASSEGTGVRQYF
>TRBJ1-5|-|-|TRBV2
TGTGCCAGCAGTAAGGATCTGGGCAATCAGCCCCAGCATTTT
CASSKDLGNQPQHF
>TRBJ2-7|-|-|TRBV2
TGTGCCAGCAGGGCCCGGGACGGATACTACGAGCAGTACTTC
CASRARDGYYEQYF
>TRBJ2-5|-|-|TRBV28
TGTGCCAGCAGCTGGGATAGGGGGGAGACCCAGTACTTC
CASSWDRGETQYF
>TRBJ2-7|TRBD2|once|TRBV2
TGTGCCAGCAGTTGGACTAGCGTCAGCTCCTACGAGCAGTACTTC
CASSWTSVSSYEQYF
>TRBJ2-3|TRBD2|-|TRBV10-2
TGCGCCAGCCGGGGACTAGCGGGAGATGGTTCTCTTGTCACAGATACGCAGTATTTT
CASRGLAGDGSLVTDTQYF
>TRBJ2-6|-|-|TRBV30
TGTGCCTGGAGTCCTCAGGCCAACGTCCTGACTTTC
CAWSPQANVLTF
>TRBJ2-3|TRBD2|-|TRBV19
TGTGCCAGTAGTATAGGACTAGCAACAGATACGCAGTATTTT
CASSIGLATDTQYF
>TRBJ2-7|-|-|TRBV9
TGTGCCAGCAGCCCTCACCCGTTATACGAGCAGTACTTC
CASSPHPLYEQYF